This T cell receptor beta chain was identified in a study of T cell responses to AZD1222 COVID-19 vaccine. Sequencing was performed with immunoSEQ multiplex PCR; in TCRdb, only in-frame clones are kept and a portion is missing. The top ten hold 7.7% of the sample, which has 90,000 to 150,000 clones, 70% to 90% seen once. Germline CDR1 reads SGHRS; CDR2 reads YFSETQ. The CDR3 extends over 16 amino acids. The V end was cut by 0 bases, the J end by 4 bases, with 11 bases between. The TCR was taken from an adult in good health. The sequencing used peripheral blood, collected on day 0 of AZD1222 vaccination. V usage is TRBV5-1 and J usage is TRBJ1-6; perhaps TRBD1 as D (5 bases). CDR3 sequence: CASSLAGALYNSPLHF. The CDR3 DNA sequence: TGCGCCAGCAGCTTGGCCGGGGCCCTATATAATTCACCCCTCCACTTT.